The 14 T cell receptor beta chains below come from one sample, sequenced in a study of cytomegalovirus exposure and HLA in healthy donors. PCR employed 60 Vbeta and 13 Jbeta primers. The table came from immunoSEQ multiplex PCR; TCRdb's copy has only in-frame clones and leaves some out. This sample's table has roughly 150,000 clones. The sequencing input was PBMCs. These TCRs come from a woman aged 45-59 years in good health and CMV-seronegative.

This chain connects TRBV30 to TRBJ1-6; no definite D call. Germline V gives CDR1 GTSNPN, CDR2 SVGIG (reference sequence). This CDR3 region has 15 residues. Trimming shortened V by 3 bases and J by 3 bases, and 12 bases separated the two germline ends. The CDR3 DNA reads as TGTGCCTGGAGCGCCCGGGGAGTCTATAATTCACCCCTCCACTTT. Translation: CAWSARGVYNSPLHF.

The chain recombines TRBV28 with TRBJ2-7; 8 bases map to TRBD1. Germline V gives CDR1 MDHEN, CDR2 SYDVKM. J gave up 1 base and V 2 bases, and 4 bases lay outside the gene matches. CDR3 size: 15 residues. The CDR3 sequence: CASSLTGGFSYEQYF. The CDR3, as DNA: TGTGCCAGCAGTTTAACAGGGGGATTTTCCTACGAGCAGTACTTC.

This chain uses TRBV5-4 with TRBJ2-7; 11 nucleotides line up with TRBD1. This CDR3 spans 15 amino acids. Germline CDR1 and CDR2: SGHNT and YYREEE (reference sequence). V lost 4 bases, J lost 1 base, and 4 bases stayed unmatched. CDR3 nucleotide sequence: TGTGCCAGCAGCACCCGGGACAGGGGGTCCTACGAGCAGTACTTC. It yields the protein CASSTRDRGSYEQYF.

This chain connects TRBV14 to TRBJ2-5; no clear D. The CDR3 totals 14 residues. Trimming stripped 5 bases from V and 5 bases from J, with 15 bases between. Germline V lookup: CDR1 SGHDN, CDR2 FVKESK. In DNA form, the CDR3 reads TGTGCCAGCAGCAAGGCTCACTTGCGGGAGACCCAGTACTTC. Its translation: CASSKAHLRETQYF.

The J gene is TRBJ1-1, the V gene TRBV5-1, with D uncertain. The CDR3 has 12 residues. Trimming removed 5 bases at V and 1 base at J, with 6 bases between. The germline V gene has CDR1 SGHRS and CDR2 YFSETQ. The CDR3 protein is CASRLANTEAFF. The CDR3, as DNA: TGCGCCAGCAGACTAGCGAACACTGAAGCTTTCTTT. Variable domain in full (rest from reference TRBV5-1 and TRBJ1-1): KAGVTQTPRYLIKTRGQQVTLSCSPISGHRSVSWYQQTPGQGLQFLFEYFSETQRNKGNFPGRFSGRQFSNSRSEMNVSTLELGDSALYLCASRLANTEAFFGQGTRLTVV.

V usage is TRBV5-1 and J usage is TRBJ2-3, with D hard to call. The CDR3 spans 14 residues. Germline V gene lookup returns CDR1 SGHRS and CDR2 YFSETQ. The V end lost 0 bases, the J end lost 6 bases, and 11 bases lay between the germline ends. CDR3 in DNA: TGCGCCAGCAGCTTGGAAAGCCTACCTGATACGCAGTATTTT. Its protein product is CASSLESLPDTQYF.

The chain uses TRBV7-3 and TRBJ1-2, with D possibly matching TRBD1 (6 bases). Trimming removed 7 bases from V and 8 bases from J, with 11 bases in between. Per the germline V gene, CDR1 is SGHTA and CDR2 is FQGTGA. The CDR3 has 11 residues. The DNA for the CDR3 is TGTGCCAGCATAGGGGGTAACGGCTACACCTTC. Protein product: CASIGGNGYTF.

CDR3 in DNA: TGCAGCGTTGACCCCCGGGGGGGCATTGGATTAGAGACCCAGTACTTC. Its protein product is CSVDPRGGIGLETQYF. The rearrangement links TRBV29-1 to TRBJ2-5, with 8 bases aligning to TRBD2. Trimming at V came to 3 bases and at J to 4 bases, leaving 13 bases not matched to a gene. CDR1 and CDR2 (germline): SQVTM, ANQGSEA. The CDR3 runs to 16 residues.

The rearrangement links TRBV27 to TRBJ1-2; 7 bases map to TRBD1. CDR3 length: 13 residues. The V and J ends lost 4 bases and 6 bases, in that order; junction bases with no gene match: 5. CDR1 MNHEY and CDR2 SMNVEV come from the germline V gene (reference sequence). CDR3 coding DNA: TGTGCCAGCAGTTCAACAGGGGACCATGGCTACACCTTC. It yields the protein CASSSTGDHGYTF.

The V call is TRBV15, the J call TRBJ2-5, with D perhaps TRBD1 (5 bases). This CDR3 is built from 17 residues. Deletions cut 2 bases from V and 5 bases from J, with 21 bases between. Germline V lookup: CDR1 LNHNV, CDR2 YYDKDF (reference sequence). CDR3 amino acids: CATSRTPGGREAETQYF. The CDR3 region has the DNA TGTGCCACCAGCAGAACCCCGGGCGGCAGGGAAGCCGAGACCCAGTACTTC.

The gene calls are TRBV6-5 and TRBJ1-5; maybe TRBD1 (5 bases). The V and J ends lost 5 bases and 6 bases respectively, with 17 bases between them. CDR1 and CDR2 (germline): MNHEY, SVGAGI. The CDR3 length is 15 residues. This CDR3 reads CASSADWGGGQPQHF. In DNA, the CDR3 is TGTGCCAGCAGTGCTGATTGGGGGGGAGGTCAGCCCCAGCATTTT.

The rearrangement joins TRBV5-4 to TRBJ2-7; 9 bases map to TRBD2. With 2 bases clipped from V and 7 bases from J, the junction kept 7 bases outside the gene matches. Germline assignment: CDR1 SGHNT and CDR2 YYREEE (reference sequence). There are 14 residues in the CDR3. CDR3 DNA: TGTGCCAGCAGCTTAGCGGGAGGTTCAGGGGAGCAGTACTTC. Residues: CASSLAGGSGEQYF.

The rearrangement uses TRBV4-3 and TRBJ2-3; D call uncertain. CDR1 and CDR2 from the germline V gene are LGHNA and YSLEER. CDR3 length: 13 residues. Trimming took 0 bases from V and 9 from J, leaving 10 bases between them. This CDR3 reads CASSQDQARTQYF. The CDR3 nucleotides are TGCGCCAGCAGCCAAGATCAAGCCCGCACGCAGTATTTT.

V gene TRBV7-2 combines with J gene TRBJ2-1; TRBD1 matches 10 bases. CDR1 is SGHTA and CDR2 is FQGNSA in the germline V gene. V trimming: 5 bases; J trimming: 7 bases; junction bases outside the gene matches: 8. CDR3 size: 15 residues. CDR3: CASSLWDRGRNEQFF. The CDR3 bases are TGTGCCAGCAGCCTTTGGGACAGGGGAAGGAATGAGCAGTTCTTC.